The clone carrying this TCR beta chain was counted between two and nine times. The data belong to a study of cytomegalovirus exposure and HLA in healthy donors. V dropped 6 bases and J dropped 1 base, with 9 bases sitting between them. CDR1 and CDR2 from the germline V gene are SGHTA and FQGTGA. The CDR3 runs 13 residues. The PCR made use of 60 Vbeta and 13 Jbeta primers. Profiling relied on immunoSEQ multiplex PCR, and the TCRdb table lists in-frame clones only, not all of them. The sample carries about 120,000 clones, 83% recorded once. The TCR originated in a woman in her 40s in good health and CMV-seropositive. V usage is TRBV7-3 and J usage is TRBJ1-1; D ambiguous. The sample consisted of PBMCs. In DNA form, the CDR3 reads TGTGCCAGCAGTCCCACAGCGAACACTGAAGCTTTCTTT. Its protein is CASSPTANTEAFF. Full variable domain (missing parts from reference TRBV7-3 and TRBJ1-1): GAGVSQTPSNKVTEKGKYVELRCDPISGHTALYWYRQSLGQGPEFLIYFQGTGAADDSGLPNDRFFAVRPEGSVSTLKIQRTERGDSAVYLCASSPTANTEAFFGQGTRLTVV.